Sequencing of this T cell receptor delta chain was carried out in a study of γδ T cells in repeated Plasmodium falciparum infection (dated by TCRdb to the early 2020s). With regard to the full study: The natural-infection arm enrolled Malian children exposed to intense seasonal malaria transmission, compared against age and gender matched Australian children. Several malaria-naive U.S. adults underwent four controlled human malaria infections by bites from P. falciparum NF54-infected Anopheles stephensi mosquitoes over approximately 620 days. Controlled-infection subjects were sampled at baseline, immediately before selected infections, and 21 days after each infection. Malian gammadelta TCR repertoires were analysed cross-sectionally in periods with no transmission and longitudinally across episodes of acute febrile malaria. The study examined how repeated Plasmodium falciparum infection shapes the human gammadelta T cell repertoire, using natural infection in Mali and controlled human malaria infection. Results and caveats for the whole study, not just this receptor: In Vdelta2-negative, largely Vdelta1+, gammadelta TCR repertoires, repeated controlled infections appeared to drive waves of new clonotype selection. The Malian cohort was drawn from a small rural village made up mostly of one ethnic group, which limits generalizability. Compared with Australian children, Malian children appeared to have Vdelta2-negative gammadelta TCR repertoires that were more clonally expanded, less diverse and less shared. The controlled-infection cohort was small, limiting analysis of inter-individual variability in gammadelta T cell responses. Vgamma9/Vdelta2+ TCR repertoires showed a highly stable polyclonal repertoire over time and infection, with many inter-individual overlapping TCRgamma sequences.

Counted from cysteine to phenylalanine, this CDR3 has 21 amino acids. Solely the CDR3 DNA is kept, with 63 bases framed from the first base. Looking up the germline V gene yields CDR1 GEAIGNYY and CDR2 EKD. The junction shows trimming of 4 bases on V and 1 base on J, and the gene matches do not reach 21 bases of it. Receptor amplification or capture employed multiplex PCR. Sequencing was performed on an Illumina MiSeq. From each sorted gammadelta T cell sample, both TCR gamma (TRG) and TCR delta (TRD) chains were sequenced. Per the authors' processing: The repertoire analyses used clonotype tree plots, the accumulated frequency of the top 20 clonotypes, and diversity index (DI) and D75 metrics. Identical DNA sequences were merged into single rows after TCRdb reprocessed the public reads with CATT. TCRdb's processing, not the authors', yielded these V and J calls. Here the sample has roughly 90,000 delta-chain clones; 0.98% occur a single time. Clones ranked in the top ten supply just under 10% of the sample.

For bulk TCR repertoire analysis, Vgamma9/Vdelta2+ and Vdelta2-negative gammadelta T cell populations were flow-sorted out of peripheral blood mononuclear cells. The table lists this clone with many counts. No antigen is known for it. The amino acid sequence in TCRdb belongs to a much larger clone and departs from this DNA's translation at residue 6, likely a sequencing read error; the sequence shown is translated from the DNA. The receptor chain draws on TRDV2 and TRDJ1; 12 bases in between match TRDD3. Sequencing used gamma-delta T cells from blood. The sequence came from a pool of human donors (malaria-infected and uninfected, not separated). Read as DNA, the sequence is TGTGCCTGTGATCGGCGCCTTCCTACTACTGGGGGATACAGGTCCACCGATAAACTCATCTTT. It is translated as CACDRRLPTTGGYRSTDKLIF.